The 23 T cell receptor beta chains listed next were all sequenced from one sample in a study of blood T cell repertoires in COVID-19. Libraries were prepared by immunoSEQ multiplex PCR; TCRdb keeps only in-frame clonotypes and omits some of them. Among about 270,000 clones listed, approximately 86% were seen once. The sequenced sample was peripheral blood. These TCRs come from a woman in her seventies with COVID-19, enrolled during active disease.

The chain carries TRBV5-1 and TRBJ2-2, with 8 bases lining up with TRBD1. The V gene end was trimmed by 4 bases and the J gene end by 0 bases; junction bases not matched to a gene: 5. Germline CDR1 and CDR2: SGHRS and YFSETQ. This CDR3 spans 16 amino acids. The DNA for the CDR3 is TGCGCCAGCAGCCCGACAGGGGACCCGAACACCGGGGAGCTGTTTTTT. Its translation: CASSPTGDPNTGELFF.

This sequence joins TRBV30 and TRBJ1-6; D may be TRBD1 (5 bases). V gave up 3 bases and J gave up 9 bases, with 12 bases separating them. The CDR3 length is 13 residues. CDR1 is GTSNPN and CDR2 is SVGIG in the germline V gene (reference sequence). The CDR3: CAWRTVSGSPLHF. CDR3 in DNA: TGTGCCTGGAGGACAGTTTCTGGTTCACCCCTCCACTTT.

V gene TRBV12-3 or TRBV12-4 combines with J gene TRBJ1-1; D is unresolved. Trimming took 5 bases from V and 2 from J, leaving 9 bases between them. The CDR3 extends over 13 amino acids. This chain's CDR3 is CASSNQVNTEAFF. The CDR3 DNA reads TGTGCCAGCAGTAATCAGGTTAACACTGAAGCTTTCTTT.

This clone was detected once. CDR3 in amino acids: CARERVTEAFF. CDR3 DNA: TGTGCCCGCGAGAGGGTGACTGAAGCTTTCTTT. The V call is TRBV7-9, the J call TRBJ1-1; D remains unclear. From germline, CDR1 is SEHNR and CDR2 FQNEAQ (reference sequence). The CDR3 length is 11 residues. The V gene lost 11 bases and the J gene lost 5 bases, with 12 bases spanning the gap.

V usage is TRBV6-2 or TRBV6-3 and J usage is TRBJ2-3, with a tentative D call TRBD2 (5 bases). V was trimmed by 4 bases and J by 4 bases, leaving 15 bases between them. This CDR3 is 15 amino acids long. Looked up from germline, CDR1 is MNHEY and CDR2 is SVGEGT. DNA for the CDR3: TGTGCCAGCAGTTCCCCTCTAGCTCCGTCAGATACGCAGTATTTT. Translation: CASSSPLAPSDTQYF.

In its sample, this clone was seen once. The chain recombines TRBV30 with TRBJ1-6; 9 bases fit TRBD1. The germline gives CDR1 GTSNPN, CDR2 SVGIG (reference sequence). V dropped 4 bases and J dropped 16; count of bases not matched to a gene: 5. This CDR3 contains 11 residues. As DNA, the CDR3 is TGTGCCTGGACCGCCGGGACAGGGCTCCACTTT. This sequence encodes CAWTAGTGLHF.

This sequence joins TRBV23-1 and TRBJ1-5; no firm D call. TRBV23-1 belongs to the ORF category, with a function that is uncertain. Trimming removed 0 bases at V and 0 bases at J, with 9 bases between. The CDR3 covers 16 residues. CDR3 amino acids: CASSQSGGSSNQPQHF. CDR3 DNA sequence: TGCGCCAGCAGTCAATCGGGAGGCAGTAGCAATCAGCCCCAGCATTTT.

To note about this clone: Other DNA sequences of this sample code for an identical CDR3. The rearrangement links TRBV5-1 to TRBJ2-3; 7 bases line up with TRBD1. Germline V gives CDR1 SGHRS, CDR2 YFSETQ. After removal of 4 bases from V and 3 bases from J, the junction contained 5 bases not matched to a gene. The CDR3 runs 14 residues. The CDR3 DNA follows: TGCGCCAGCAGCAGGGACAGAGGGACAGATACGCAGTATTTT. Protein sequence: CASSRDRGTDTQYF.

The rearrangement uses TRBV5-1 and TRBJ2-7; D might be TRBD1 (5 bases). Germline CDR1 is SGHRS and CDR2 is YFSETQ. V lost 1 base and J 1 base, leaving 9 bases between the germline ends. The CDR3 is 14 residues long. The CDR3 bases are TGCGCCAGCAGCTTGTCAGGGCTATCCTACGAGCAGTACTTC. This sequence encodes CASSLSGLSYEQYF.

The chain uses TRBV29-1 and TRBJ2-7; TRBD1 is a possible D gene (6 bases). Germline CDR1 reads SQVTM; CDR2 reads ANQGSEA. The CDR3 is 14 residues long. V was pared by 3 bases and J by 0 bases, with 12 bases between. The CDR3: CSVEGQGSSYEQYF. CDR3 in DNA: TGCAGCGTTGAGGGGCAGGGGTCCTCCTACGAGCAGTACTTC.

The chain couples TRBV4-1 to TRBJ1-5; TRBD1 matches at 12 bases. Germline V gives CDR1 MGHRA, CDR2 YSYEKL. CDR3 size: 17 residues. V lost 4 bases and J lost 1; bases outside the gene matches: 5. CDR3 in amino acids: CASSPGTGGESNQPQHF. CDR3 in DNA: TGCGCCAGCAGCCCTGGGACAGGGGGCGAGAGCAATCAGCCCCAGCATTTT.

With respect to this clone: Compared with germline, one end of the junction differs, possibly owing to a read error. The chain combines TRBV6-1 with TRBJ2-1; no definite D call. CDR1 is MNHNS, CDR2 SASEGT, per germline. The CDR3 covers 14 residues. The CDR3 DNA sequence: TGTGCCAGCAGGGAAGCTAGCTCCTACAATGAGCAGTTCTTC. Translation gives CASREASSYNEQFF.

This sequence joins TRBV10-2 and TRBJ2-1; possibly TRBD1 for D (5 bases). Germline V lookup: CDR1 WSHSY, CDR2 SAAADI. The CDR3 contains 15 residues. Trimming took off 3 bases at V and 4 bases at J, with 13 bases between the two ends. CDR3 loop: CASSESQALYNEQFF. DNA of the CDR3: TGCGCCAGCAGTGAATCACAGGCTTTGTACAATGAGCAGTTCTTC.

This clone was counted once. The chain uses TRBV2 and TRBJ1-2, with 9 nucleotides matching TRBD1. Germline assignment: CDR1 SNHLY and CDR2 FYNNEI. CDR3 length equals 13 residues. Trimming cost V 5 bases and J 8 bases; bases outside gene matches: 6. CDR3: CASSRDRDRGYTF. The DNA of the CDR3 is TGTGCCAGCAGTCGGGACAGGGATCGGGGCTACACCTTC. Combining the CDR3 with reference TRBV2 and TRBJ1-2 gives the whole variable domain EPEVTQTPSHQVTQMGQEVILRCVPISNHLYFYWYRQILGQKVEFLVSFYNNEISEKSEIFDDQFSVERPDGSNFTLKIRSTKLEDSAMYFCASSRDRDRGYTFGSGTRLTVV.

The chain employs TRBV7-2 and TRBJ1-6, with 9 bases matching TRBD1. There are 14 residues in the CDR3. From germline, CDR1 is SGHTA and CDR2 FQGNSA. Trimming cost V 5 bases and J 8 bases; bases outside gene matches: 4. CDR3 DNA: TGTGCCAGCAGCCCGGACAGGGGAGATTCACCCCTCCACTTT. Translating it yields CASSPDRGDSPLHF.

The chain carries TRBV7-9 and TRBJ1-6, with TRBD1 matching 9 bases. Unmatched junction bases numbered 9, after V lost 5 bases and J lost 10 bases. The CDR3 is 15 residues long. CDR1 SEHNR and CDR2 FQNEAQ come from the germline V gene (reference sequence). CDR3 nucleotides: TGTGCCAGCAGCGAAGGGACAGGGTTTGGGTCACCCCTCCACTTT. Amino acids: CASSEGTGFGSPLHF.

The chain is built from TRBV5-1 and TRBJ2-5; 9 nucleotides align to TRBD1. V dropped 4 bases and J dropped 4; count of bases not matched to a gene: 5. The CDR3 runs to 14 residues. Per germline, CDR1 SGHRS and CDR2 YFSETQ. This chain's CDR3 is CASSPAGQGETQYF. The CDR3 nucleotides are TGCGCCAGCAGCCCGGCGGGACAGGGAGAGACCCAGTACTTC.

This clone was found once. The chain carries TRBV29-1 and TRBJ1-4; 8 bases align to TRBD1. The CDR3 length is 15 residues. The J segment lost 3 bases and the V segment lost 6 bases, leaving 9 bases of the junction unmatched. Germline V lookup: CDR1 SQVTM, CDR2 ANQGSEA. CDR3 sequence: CSVLGQGLANEKLFF. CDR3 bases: TGCAGCGTCCTCGGACAGGGCCTGGCTAATGAAAAACTGTTTTTT.

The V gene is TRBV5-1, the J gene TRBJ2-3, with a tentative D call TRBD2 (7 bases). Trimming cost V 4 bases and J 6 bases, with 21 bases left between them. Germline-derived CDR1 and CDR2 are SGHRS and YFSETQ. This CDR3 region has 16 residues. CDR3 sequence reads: CASSPSPAGAGDTQYF. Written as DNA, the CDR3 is TGCGCCAGCAGCCCTTCCCCGGCGGGGGCGGGGGATACGCAGTATTTT.

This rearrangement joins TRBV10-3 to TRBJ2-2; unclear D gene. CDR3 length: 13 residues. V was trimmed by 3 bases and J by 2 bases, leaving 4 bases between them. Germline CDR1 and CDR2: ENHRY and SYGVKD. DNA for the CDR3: TGTGCCATCAGTGATAGAAACACCGGGGAGCTGTTTTTT. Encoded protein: CAISDRNTGELFF.

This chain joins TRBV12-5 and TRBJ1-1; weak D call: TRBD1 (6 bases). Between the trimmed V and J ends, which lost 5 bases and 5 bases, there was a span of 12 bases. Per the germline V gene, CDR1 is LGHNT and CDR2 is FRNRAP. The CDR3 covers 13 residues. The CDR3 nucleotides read TGTGCTAGTGGTACCGCGAGGGGGACTGAAGCTTTCTTT. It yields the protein CASGTARGTEAFF.

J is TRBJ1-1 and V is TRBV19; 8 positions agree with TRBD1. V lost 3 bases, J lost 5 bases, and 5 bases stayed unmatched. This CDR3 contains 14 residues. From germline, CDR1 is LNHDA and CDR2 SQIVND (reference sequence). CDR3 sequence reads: CASSIQGAGTEAFF. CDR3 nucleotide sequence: TGTGCCAGTAGTATCCAGGGGGCGGGAACTGAAGCTTTCTTT. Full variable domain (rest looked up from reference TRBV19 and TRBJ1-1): DGGITQSPKYLFRKEGQNVTLSCEQNLNHDAMYWYRQDPGQGLRLIYYSQIVNDFQKGDIAEGYSVSREKKESFPLTVTSAQKNPTAFYLCASSIQGAGTEAFFGQGTRLTVV.

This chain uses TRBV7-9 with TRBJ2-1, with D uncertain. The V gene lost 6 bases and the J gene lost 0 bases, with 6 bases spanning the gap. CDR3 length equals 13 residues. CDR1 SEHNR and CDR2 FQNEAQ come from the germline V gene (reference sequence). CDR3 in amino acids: CASRVSSYNEQFF. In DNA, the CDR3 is TGTGCCAGCAGGGTCAGCTCCTACAATGAGCAGTTCTTC.